The sequence of this T cell receptor (beta chain) was determined in a study of Graves' ophthalmopathy and Graves' hyperthyroidism (dated by TCRdb to 2017 to 2018). General notes on the study: Peripheral blood was collected at initial diagnosis, before any treatment. Once sampling was done, hyperthyroidism patients were given methimazole at a starting dose of 30 mg daily, while ophthalmopathy patients were given high-dose intravenous methylprednisolone. In total, 120 to 150 blood samples were TCR-sequenced: 40 to 45 ophthalmopathy, around 75 hyperthyroidism and approximately 17 hyperthyroidism-to-ophthalmopathy patients. To explore V-J signatures that distinguish ophthalmopathy from hyperthyroidism, a discovery set of about a hundred patients was enrolled, made up of more than 40 with ophthalmopathy and 57 with stable hyperthyroidism. In six hyperthyroidism patients, the T-cell repertoire of thyroid tissue was compared with the T-cell repertoire of blood. The independent validation cohort included roughly 19 hyperthyroidism patients plus 17 patients who later progressed from hyperthyroidism to ophthalmopathy. The approximately 95 discovery patients were divided at random into training and test sets in a 7:3 ratio. TCR beta repertoire signatures were used to distinguish Graves' ophthalmopathy from Graves' hyperthyroidism and to predict progression to ophthalmopathy. The study at large found these results: Most of the expanded thyroid clonotypes with a frequency above 0.001 were also detected in blood, and it was suggested that the thyroid immune response may be reflected by blood repertoires. In cross-validation, the 13-signature model distinguished ophthalmopathy from stable hyperthyroidism with around 86% sensitivity and 81% to 82% specificity, while in the test set the corresponding values were roughly 80% and 75%. Sample size was not statistically predetermined, and group allocation was not concealed from the investigators. In validation, the model predicted ophthalmopathy progression with about 71% sensitivity and 72.22% specificity; approximately 12 predicted patients were CT-confirmed with GO in a median of about 6.1 months.

Hyperthyroidism was defined as stable when no progression to ophthalmopathy occurred within 18 months of follow-up. Patients with hyperthyroidism were aged 18 to 65 years, had been newly diagnosed, and had a disease duration of less than 2 months. Patients with other autoimmune diseases, uncontrolled infections, pregnancy or lactation were excluded from the study. Diagnosis relied on clinical symptoms, serum thyroxine, TRAb, thyroid ultrasound and orbital computed tomography. Using Ficoll-Paque density gradient centrifugation, PBMCs were isolated from 9.5 to 10 ml of fresh peripheral blood. Total RNA was extracted with Trizol reagent and quality-checked on an Agilent 2100 Bioanalyzer. The CDR3 runs 15 residues from the cysteine to the phenylalanine. Just CDR3 DNA is preserved here, 45 bases in frame from base 1. V has 3 bases trimmed and J has 4 bases trimmed; junction bases matching no gene number 1. CDR1 is given as SGHRS and CDR2 as YFSETQ, both from the germline V gene.

This clonotype was counted at least ten times. The antigen it binds to is not known. No base qualities exist here, and no much larger clone lies one base off it. TCR beta CDR3 regions were amplified from RNA transcripts for repertoire sequencing. The first round was an RT-PCR using HTBI primers with the Qiagen OneStep RT-PCR kit, and this first round was followed by a second-round multiplex PCR, then size selection and purification. Libraries were sequenced on an Illumina HiSeq2000 using paired-end 100 bp reads. The published analysis was carried out like this. SOAPnuke was used to process the reads, removing any read that contained adapters or uncalled bases, had a mean Phred below 15, or lacked an exact match to the constant primer or identifier. COPE v1.2.5 was used to merge high-quality paired reads. Clonotypes were defined as unique nucleotide sequences and were aligned to IMGT TRB V, D and J references using MiTCR v1.1. The analysis was limited to V-J combinations with a frequency above 0.0001, which together covered around 99% of the repertoires. For each V-J combination, a TCR clonal expansion and chaos score was defined as the ratio of F50 clonal expansion to chaos observed in the TCRdist matrix. Features were reduced by Welch's t-statistics and random forest to about a dozen V-J combinations, which fed a naive Bayes classifier. The similarity between thyroid and blood repertoires was quantified using the Morisita-Horn index. TCRdb handled the public reads itself, with Q25 trimming in fastp and clone calling in MiXCR, and kept productive beta chains. Rows with a matching CDR3 protein are joined into one entry that keeps the most common DNA and genes. These V and J calls are TCRdb output, not the study's own analysis. This sample is represented by some 410,000 distinct CDR3 sequences; around 20% of them were singletons. The top ten constitute around 3.1% of the sample.

The rearrangement combines TRBV5-1 with TRBJ2-1, with 13 junctional bases fitting TRBD2. The source material was peripheral blood. The TCR comes from a young woman with stable Graves' hyperthyroidism. Donor details come from another sample of the same person, matched by shared clones. The sequenced DNA is TGCGCCAGCAGCTCGACTAGCGGGAGGTACAATGAGCAGTTCTTC. This yields the protein CASSSTSGRYNEQFF.